The 11 T cell receptor beta chains below all came from one sample that was sequenced in a study of blood T cell repertoires in COVID-19. TCRdb's table, derived via immunoSEQ multiplex PCR, lists solely in-frame clones and lacks some. There are about 120,000 clones in the sample; roughly 88% occur only once, and about 0.9% lies in the top ten. The sample taken for sequencing was peripheral blood. These receptors were collected from a woman in her fifties or sixties with active or convalescent COVID-19.

The chain links TRBV6-2 or TRBV6-3 to TRBJ2-5, with 8 bases lining up with TRBD1. V dropped 6 bases and J dropped 5; count of bases not matched to a gene: 5. CDR1 and CDR2 from the germline V gene are MNHEY and SVGEGT. The length of the CDR3 is 13 residues. For the CDR3, the DNA is TGTGCCAGCAGGTACCGGGACAGGGAGACCCAGTACTTC. It translates to CASRYRDRETQYF.

The chain is built from TRBV19 and TRBJ1-5, with a weak D call TRBD1 (6 bases). The CDR3 is 16 amino acids. Trimming left V 4 bases short and J 3 bases short, with 16 bases between. Germline-derived CDR1 and CDR2 are LNHDA and SQIVND (reference sequence). CDR3 coding DNA: TGTGCCAGTAGTACCTACGGACAGTTCCCCAATCAGCCCCAGCATTTT. Translated: CASSTYGQFPNQPQHF.

V is TRBV9 and J is TRBJ1-6; D is possibly TRBD1 (5 bases). In germline, CDR1 is SGDLS, CDR2 YYNGEE. CDR3 size: 15 residues. Trimming took 0 bases from V and 1 from J, leaving 5 bases between them. CDR3 in DNA: TGTGCCAGCAGCGTAGGGACATCCTATAATTCACCCCTCCACTTT. It yields the protein CASSVGTSYNSPLHF. The whole variable domain, filled in from reference TRBV9 and TRBJ1-6, reads DSGVTQTPKHLITATGQRVTLRCSPRSGDLSVYWYQQSLDQGLQFLIQYYNGEERAKGNILERFSAQQFPDLHSELNLSSLELGDSALYFCASSVGTSYNSPLHFGNGTRLTVT.

V and J are TRBV7-2 and TRBJ2-3, with TRBD1 matching over 9 bases. Looked up from germline, CDR1 is SGHTA and CDR2 is FQGNSA. V lost 6 bases, J lost 4 bases, and 8 bases stayed unmatched. This CDR3 has 15 amino acids. DNA for the CDR3: TGTGCCAGCAGTCAGGGACAGGGTCGCTCAGATACGCAGTATTTT. Translation: CASSQGQGRSDTQYF.

The chain combines TRBV20-1 with TRBJ2-7, with D possibly being TRBD2 (5 bases). Germline V lookup: CDR1 DFQATT, CDR2 SNEGSKA (reference sequence). CDR3 length: 12 residues. Trimming took 3 bases from V and 3 from J, leaving 9 bases between them. The CDR3 DNA sequence: TGCAGTGCTAGTATCGCGGGCTACGAGCAGTACTTC. Amino acids: CSASIAGYEQYF.

CDR3 DNA: TGTGCCAGCAGCGTTGACGGGAGAAGGGCAGATACGCAGTATTTT. Protein sequence: CASSVDGRRADTQYF. The V gene is TRBV9, the J gene TRBJ2-3; tentative D call: TRBD2 (6 bases). The CDR3 consists of 15 residues. Germline CDR1 reads SGDLS; CDR2 reads YYNGEE. V was pared by 2 bases and J by 4 bases, with 14 bases between.

The rearrangement uses TRBV28 and TRBJ1-5; D possibly corresponds to TRBD1 (6 bases). The germline V gene encodes CDR1 MDHEN and CDR2 SYDVKM. This CDR3 spans 14 amino acids. Trimming stripped 3 bases from V and 6 bases from J, with 12 bases between. The CDR3, as DNA: TGTGCCAGCAGTTTCCTGGCGGGGGCTCAGCCCCAGCATTTT. It translates to CASSFLAGAQPQHF.

The V and J genes are TRBV9 and TRBJ1-2; D unclear. Germline CDR1 reads SGDLS; CDR2 reads YYNGEE. V was cut by 2 bases and J by 6 bases, with 17 bases left in between. The CDR3 spans 15 residues. In nucleotides, the CDR3 is TGTGCCAGCAGCGTGATAGGCAGTGCTCTAGATGGCTACACCTTC. Translating it yields CASSVIGSALDGYTF.

The V gene is TRBV5-6, the J gene TRBJ2-7, with a possible D match to TRBD1 (6 bases). Germline-derived CDR1 and CDR2 are SGHDT and YYEEEE. Trimming removed 2 bases from V and 0 bases from J, with 18 bases in between. CDR3 length equals 17 residues. Here the CDR3 DNA reads TGTGCCAGCAGCTTAAGGGGGTTACGGAGGAGCTCCTACGAGCAGTACTTC. This sequence encodes CASSLRGLRRSSYEQYF.

The V and J genes are TRBV10-3 and TRBJ2-7; possible D gene TRBD2, 5 bases. Looked up from germline, CDR1 is ENHRY and CDR2 is SYGVKD. V was trimmed by 2 bases and J by 5 bases, leaving 7 bases between them. The CDR3 contains 12 residues. The CDR3 coding sequence is TGTGCCATCAGTGAGCTGCGGGACGAGCAGTACTTC. Amino acids: CAISELRDEQYF.

This clone was detected a few times. V is TRBV30 and J is TRBJ1-2; D may be TRBD1 (6 bases). V was shortened by 0 bases and J by 6 bases, with 14 bases between the two germline ends. CDR1 is GTSNPN, CDR2 SVGIG, per germline (reference sequence). This CDR3 contains 14 residues. The CDR3 DNA reads as TGTGCCTGGAGTGTAAAGTTCCAGGGGAATGGCTACACCTTC. Amino acids: CAWSVKFQGNGYTF.